This T cell receptor (beta chain) was identified in a study of metastatic and nonmetastatic thyroid tumors. This clone was seen a handful of times. Prior to thyroid surgery, none of the patients had received any treatment. MiXCR was used by TCRdb to re-call the PCR reads. The data show 20,000 or so clones, 20% to 25% seen once. Trimming took off 0 bases at V and 4 bases at J, with 10 bases between the two ends. Germline CDR1 and CDR2: SGHRS and YFSETQ. CDR3 length equals 14 residues. The TCR comes from a female donor with papillary thyroid cancer or a benign thyroid nodule (not recorded which). Some clones in this sample may be carry-over from other donors' samples. The chain couples TRBV5-1 to TRBJ1-2; D is possibly TRBD1 (5 bases). Sequenced input: tumor tissue. CDR3 sequence (DNA): TGCGCCAGCAGCTTGGACGGGGGAGCCTATGGCTACACCTTC. Translated, it gives CASSLDGGAYGYTF.